This entry is about one TCR beta chain. Antigen: not known. Time point in this sample: late sampling 161 to 241 days after vaccination in a few convalescent patients. The sample's treatment: approximately 10-day PBMC culture with coronavirus spike peptide pools or control peptides (ViraFEST assay). Each well held more than 1.5 million PBMCs in IL-2 (around 10 IU/ml) medium with about 9.6 ug/ml peptide pools. Trimming removed 5 bases from V and 6 bases from J, with 11 bases in between. The CDR3 loop spans 12 amino acids. Germline V CDR1 and CDR2: DFQATT, SNEGSKA (reference sequence). This specimen comes from a study of vaccination and CD4 T cells after COVID-19. For the study at large: Four females and six males made up the convalescents, two of whom were Hispanic. The study, taken as a whole, reports: Researchers report that 304 of 307 vaccine-specific clones in convalescent patients proved spike mono-reactive. Median SARS-CoV-2-reactive clonotype numbers went from roughly 19 to 38; this increase was not significant.

Cultured CD4+ T-cell DNA underwent Oncomine TCR Beta short-read sequencing. Via MiXCR, TCRdb re-called the PCR reads, giving one row per CDR3 protein. This sample has 16,000 or so distinct CDR3 sequences, with 44% found just once. The source was CD4+ T cells from blood, cultured in vitro, collected about 7 months after SARS-CoV-2 vaccination. This chain joins TRBV20-1 and TRBJ1-5, with D maybe TRBD1 (5 bases). This TCR came from a human donor who had recovered from COVID-19. DNA for the CDR3: TGCAGTGCTGTAAGGGGCGGTCAGCCCCAGCATTTT. Amino acid sequence: CSAVRGGQPQHF.